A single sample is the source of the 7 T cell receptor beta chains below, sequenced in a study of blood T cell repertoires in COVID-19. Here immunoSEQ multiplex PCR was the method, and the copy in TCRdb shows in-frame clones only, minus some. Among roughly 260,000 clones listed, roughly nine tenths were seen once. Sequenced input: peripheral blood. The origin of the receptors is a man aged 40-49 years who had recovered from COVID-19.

CDR3: CSAAWGAEKLFF. The DNA for the CDR3 is TGCAGCGCCGCCTGGGGCGCGGAAAAACTGTTTTTT. The chain uses TRBV29-1 and TRBJ1-4, with D maybe TRBD1 (5 bases). The CDR3 spans 12 residues. Trimming took off 7 bases at V and 8 bases at J, with 14 bases between the two ends. CDR1 and CDR2 from the germline V gene are SQVTM and ANQGSEA.

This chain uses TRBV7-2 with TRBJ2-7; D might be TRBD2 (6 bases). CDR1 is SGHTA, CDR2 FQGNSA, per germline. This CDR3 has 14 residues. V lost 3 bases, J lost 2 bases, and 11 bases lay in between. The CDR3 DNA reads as TGTGCCAGCAGCTTCGGCGGGACCGCCTACGAGCAGTACTTC. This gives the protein CASSFGGTAYEQYF.

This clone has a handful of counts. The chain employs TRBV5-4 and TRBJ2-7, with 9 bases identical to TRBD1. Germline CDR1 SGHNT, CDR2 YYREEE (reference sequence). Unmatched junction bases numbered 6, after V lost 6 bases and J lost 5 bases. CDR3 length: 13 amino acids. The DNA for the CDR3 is TGTGCCAGCACGAAGGACAGGGGCCACGAGCAGTACTTC. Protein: CASTKDRGHEQYF.

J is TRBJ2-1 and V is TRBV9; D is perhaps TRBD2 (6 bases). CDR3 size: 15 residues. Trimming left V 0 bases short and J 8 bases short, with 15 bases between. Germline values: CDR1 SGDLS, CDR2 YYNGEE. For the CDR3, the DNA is TGTGCCAGCAGCGTAGGGACTACCTTTTGGGATGAGCAGTTCTTC. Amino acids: CASSVGTTFWDEQFF.

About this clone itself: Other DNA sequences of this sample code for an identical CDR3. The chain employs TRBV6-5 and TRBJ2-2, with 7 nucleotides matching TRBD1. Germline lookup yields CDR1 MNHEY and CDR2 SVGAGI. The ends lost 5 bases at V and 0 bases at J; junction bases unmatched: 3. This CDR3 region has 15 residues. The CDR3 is CASSRTGANTGELFF. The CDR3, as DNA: TGTGCCAGCAGTCGTACAGGGGCGAACACCGGGGAGCTGTTTTTT.

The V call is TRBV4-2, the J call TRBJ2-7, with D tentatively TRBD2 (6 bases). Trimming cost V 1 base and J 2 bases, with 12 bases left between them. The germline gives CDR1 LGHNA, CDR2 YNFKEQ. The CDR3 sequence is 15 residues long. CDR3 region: CASSQGWTKAYEQYF. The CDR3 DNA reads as TGTGCCAGCAGCCAAGGGTGGACTAAGGCCTACGAGCAGTACTTC.

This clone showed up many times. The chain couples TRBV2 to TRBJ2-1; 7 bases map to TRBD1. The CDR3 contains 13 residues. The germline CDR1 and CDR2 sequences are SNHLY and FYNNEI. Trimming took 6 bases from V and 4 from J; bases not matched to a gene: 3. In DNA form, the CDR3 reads TGTGCCAGCAGGCCGGGACAGTACAATGAGCAGTTCTTC. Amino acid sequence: CASRPGQYNEQFF.